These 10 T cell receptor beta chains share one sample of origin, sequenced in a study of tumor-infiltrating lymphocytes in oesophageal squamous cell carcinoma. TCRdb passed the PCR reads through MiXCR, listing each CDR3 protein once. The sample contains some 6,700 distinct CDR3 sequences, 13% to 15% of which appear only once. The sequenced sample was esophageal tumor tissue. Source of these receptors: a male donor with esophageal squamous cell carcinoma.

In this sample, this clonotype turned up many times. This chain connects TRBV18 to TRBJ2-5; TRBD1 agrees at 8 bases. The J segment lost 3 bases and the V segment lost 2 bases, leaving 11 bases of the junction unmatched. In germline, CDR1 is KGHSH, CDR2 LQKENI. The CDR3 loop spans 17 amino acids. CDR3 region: CASSPGFQGAQEETQYF. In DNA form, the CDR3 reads TGTGCCAGCTCACCAGGGTTCCAGGGGGCACAGGAAGAGACCCAGTACTTC.

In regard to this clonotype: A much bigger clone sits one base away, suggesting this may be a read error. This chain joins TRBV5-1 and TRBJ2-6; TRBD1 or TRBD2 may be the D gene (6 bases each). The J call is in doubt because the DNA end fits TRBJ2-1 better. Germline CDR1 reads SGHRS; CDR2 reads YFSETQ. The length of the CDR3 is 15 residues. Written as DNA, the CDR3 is TGCGCCAGCAGCTTGGCGGGGGCAGGCTCCTACGAGCAGTTCTTC. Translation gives CASSLAGAGSYEQFF.

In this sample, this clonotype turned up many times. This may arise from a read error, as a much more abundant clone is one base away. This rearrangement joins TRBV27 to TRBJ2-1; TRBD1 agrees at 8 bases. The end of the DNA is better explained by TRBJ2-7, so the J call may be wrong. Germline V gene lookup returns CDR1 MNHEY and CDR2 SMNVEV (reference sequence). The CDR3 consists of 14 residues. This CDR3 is CASSDRGSYNEQYF. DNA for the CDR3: TGTGCCAGCAGTGACAGGGGTTCCTACAATGAGCAGTACTTC.

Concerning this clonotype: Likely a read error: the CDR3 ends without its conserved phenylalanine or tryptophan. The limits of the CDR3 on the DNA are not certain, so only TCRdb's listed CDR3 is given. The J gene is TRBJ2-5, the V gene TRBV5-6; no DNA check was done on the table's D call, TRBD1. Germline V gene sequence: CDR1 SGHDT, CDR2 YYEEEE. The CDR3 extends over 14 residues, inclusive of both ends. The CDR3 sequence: CASKGLFYGYTFGS.

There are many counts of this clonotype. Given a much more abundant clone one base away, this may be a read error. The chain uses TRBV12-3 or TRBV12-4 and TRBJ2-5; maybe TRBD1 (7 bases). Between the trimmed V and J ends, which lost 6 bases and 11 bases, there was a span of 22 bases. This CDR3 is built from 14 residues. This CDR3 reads CASRRDRNYNEQYF. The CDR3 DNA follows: TGTGCCAGCAGGCGGGACAGAAACTACAATGAGCAGTACTTC.

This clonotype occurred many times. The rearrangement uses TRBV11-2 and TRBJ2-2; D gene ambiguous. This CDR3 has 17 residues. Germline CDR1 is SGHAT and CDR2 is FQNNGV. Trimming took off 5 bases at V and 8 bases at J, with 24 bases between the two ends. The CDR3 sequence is CASSPPTQSRFVGELFF. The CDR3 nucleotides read TGTGCCAGCAGCCCACCGACCCAAAGCAGATTCGTGGGGGAGCTGTTTTTT.

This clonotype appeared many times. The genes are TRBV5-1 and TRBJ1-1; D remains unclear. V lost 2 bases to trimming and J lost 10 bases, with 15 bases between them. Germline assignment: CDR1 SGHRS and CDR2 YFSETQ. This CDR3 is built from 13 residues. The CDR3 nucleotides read TGCGCCAGCAGCTTTTCTGGTAACACGGGAGCTTTCTTT. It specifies CASSFSGNTGAFF.

CDR3 residues: CSARVFPGTTGEKLFF. CDR3 in DNA: TGCAGTGCTAGAGTATTCCCCGGGACCACCGGTGAAAAACTGTTTTTT. The V gene is TRBV20-1, the J gene TRBJ1-4; D may be TRBD1 (5 bases). Between the trimmed V and J ends, which lost 1 base and 7 bases, there was a span of 19 bases. There are 16 residues in the CDR3. The germline V gene has CDR1 DFQATT and CDR2 SNEGSKA (reference sequence).

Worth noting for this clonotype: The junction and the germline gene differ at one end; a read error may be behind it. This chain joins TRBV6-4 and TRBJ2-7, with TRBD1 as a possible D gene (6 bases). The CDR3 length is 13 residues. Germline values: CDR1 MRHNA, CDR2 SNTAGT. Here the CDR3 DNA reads TGTGCCAGCAGTGAGGGGGCGAATTCACCCCTCCACTTC. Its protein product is CASSEGANSPLHF.

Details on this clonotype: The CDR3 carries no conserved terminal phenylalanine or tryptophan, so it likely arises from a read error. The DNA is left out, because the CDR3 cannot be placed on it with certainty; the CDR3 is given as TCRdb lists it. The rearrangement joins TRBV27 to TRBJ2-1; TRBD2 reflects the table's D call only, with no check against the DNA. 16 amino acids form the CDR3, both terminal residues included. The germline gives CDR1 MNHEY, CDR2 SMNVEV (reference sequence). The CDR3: CASRRNGLDYGYTFGS.